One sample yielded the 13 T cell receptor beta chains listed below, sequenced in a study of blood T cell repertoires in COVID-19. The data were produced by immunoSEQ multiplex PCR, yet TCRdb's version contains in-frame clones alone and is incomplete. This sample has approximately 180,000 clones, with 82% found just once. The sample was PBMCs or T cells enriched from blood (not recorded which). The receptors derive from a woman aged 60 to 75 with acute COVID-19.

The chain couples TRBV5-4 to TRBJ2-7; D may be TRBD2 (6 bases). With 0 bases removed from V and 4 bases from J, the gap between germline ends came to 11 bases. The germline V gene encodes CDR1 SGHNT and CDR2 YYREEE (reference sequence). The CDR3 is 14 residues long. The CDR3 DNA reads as TGTGCCAGCAGCTTGGGGCGGGACCCTTACGAGCAGTACGTC. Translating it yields CASSLGRDPYEQYV.

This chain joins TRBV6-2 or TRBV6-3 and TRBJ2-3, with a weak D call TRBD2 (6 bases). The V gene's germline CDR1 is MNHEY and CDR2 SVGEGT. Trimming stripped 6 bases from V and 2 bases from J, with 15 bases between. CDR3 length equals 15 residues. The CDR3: CASSPGLVLTDTQYF. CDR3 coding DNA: TGTGCCAGCAGCCCGGGACTGGTCCTCACAGATACGCAGTATTTT.

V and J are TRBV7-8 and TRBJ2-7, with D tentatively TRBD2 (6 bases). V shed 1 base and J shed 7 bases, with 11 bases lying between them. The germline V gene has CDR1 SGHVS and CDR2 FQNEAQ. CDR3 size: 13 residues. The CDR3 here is CASSLDWREEQYV. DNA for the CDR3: TGTGCCAGCAGCTTAGATTGGAGGGAAGAGCAGTACGTC.

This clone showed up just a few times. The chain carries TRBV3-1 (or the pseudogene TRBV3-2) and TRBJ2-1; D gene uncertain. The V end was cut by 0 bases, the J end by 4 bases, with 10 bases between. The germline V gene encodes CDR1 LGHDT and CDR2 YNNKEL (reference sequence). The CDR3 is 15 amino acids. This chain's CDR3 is CASSQDLVAYNEQFF. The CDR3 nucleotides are TGTGCCAGCAGCCAAGATCTAGTAGCTTACAATGAGCAGTTCTTC.

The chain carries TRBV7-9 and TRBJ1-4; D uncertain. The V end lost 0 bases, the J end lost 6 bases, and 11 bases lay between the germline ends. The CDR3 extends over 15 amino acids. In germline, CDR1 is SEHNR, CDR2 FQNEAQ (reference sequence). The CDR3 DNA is TGTGCCAGCAGCTTAGCGCGGATCGATCATGAAAAACTGTTTTTT. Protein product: CASSLARIDHEKLFF.

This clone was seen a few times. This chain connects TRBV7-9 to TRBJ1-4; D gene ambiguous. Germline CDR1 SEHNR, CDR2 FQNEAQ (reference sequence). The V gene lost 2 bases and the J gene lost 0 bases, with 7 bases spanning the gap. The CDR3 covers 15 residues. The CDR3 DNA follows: TGTGCCAGCAGCTTATCCGAGACAACTAATGAAAAACTGTTTTTT. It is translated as CASSLSETTNEKLFF.

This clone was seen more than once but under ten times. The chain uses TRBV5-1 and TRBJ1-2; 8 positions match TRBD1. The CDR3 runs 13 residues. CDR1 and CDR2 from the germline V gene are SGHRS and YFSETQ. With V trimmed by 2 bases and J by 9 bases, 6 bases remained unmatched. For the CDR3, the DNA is TGCGCCAGCAGCTTAGAACAGGGGGGCAGCTACACCTTC. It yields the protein CASSLEQGGSYTF.

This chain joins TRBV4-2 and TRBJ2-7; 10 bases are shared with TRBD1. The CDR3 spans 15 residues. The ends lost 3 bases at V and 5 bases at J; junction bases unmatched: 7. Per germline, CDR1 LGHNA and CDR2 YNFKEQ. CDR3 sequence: CASSHGQGGANEQYF. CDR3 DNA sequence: TGTGCCAGCAGCCACGGACAGGGGGGTGCAAACGAGCAGTACTTC.

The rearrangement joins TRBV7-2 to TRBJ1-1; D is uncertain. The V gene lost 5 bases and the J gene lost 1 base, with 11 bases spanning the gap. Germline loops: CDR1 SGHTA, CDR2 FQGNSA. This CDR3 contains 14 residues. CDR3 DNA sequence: TGTGCCAGCAGCCGCCGTCGAGGGAACACTGAAGCTTTCTTT. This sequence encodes CASSRRRGNTEAFF.

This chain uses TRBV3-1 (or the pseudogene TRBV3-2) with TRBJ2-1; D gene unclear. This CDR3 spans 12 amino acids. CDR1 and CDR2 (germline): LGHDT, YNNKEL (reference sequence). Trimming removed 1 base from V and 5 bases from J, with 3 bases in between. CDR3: CASSQVNNEQFF. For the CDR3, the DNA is TGTGCCAGCAGCCAAGTTAACAATGAGCAGTTCTTC.

The CDR3 DNA reads TGTGCCAGCTCACCCCCTAACAGAGACACTGAAGCTTTCTTT. It translates to CASSPPNRDTEAFF. This rearrangement joins TRBV18 to TRBJ1-1; no firm D call. Trimming cost V 3 bases and J 3 bases, with 11 bases left between them. From germline, CDR1 is KGHSH and CDR2 LQKENI. The length of the CDR3 is 14 residues.

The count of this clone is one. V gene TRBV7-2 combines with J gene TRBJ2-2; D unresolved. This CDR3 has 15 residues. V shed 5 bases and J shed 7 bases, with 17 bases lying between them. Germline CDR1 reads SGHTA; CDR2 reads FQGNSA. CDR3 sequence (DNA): TGTGCCAGCAGCCCCGAAGCGCGTTTGGTCGGGGAGCTGTTTTTT. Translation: CASSPEARLVGELFF.

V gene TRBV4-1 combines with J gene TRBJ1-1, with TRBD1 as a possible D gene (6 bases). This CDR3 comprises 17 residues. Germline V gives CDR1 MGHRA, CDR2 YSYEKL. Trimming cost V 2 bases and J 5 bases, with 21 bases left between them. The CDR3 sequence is CASSQTLTGSLGTEAFF. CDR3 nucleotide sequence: TGCGCCAGCAGCCAAACGTTAACAGGGTCGTTAGGGACTGAAGCTTTCTTT.